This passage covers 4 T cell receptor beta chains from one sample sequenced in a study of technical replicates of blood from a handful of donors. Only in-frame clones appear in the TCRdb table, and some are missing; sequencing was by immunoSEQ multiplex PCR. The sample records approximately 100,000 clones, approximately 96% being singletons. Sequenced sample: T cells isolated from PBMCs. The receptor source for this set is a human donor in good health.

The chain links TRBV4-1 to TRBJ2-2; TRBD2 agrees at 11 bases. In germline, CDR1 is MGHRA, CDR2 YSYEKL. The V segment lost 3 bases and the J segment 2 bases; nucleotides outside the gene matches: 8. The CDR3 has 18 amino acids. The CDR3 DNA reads TGCGCCAGCAGCCAGGTTACTAGCGGGGGCTCTAACACCGGGGAGCTGTTTTTT. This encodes CASSQVTSGGSNTGELFF.

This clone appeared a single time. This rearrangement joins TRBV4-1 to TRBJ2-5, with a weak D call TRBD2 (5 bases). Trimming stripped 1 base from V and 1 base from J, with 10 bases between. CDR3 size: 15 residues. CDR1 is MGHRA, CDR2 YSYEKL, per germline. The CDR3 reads CASSQVPGTQETQYF. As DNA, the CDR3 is TGCGCCAGCAGCCAAGTCCCGGGAACCCAAGAGACCCAGTACTTC.

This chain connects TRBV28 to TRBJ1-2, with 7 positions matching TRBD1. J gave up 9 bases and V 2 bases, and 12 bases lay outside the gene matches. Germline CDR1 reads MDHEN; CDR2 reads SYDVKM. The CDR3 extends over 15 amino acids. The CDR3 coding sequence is TGTGCCAGCAGTTTAAGGTACAGGGACAGTCCAAGCTACACCTTC. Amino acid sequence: CASSLRYRDSPSYTF.

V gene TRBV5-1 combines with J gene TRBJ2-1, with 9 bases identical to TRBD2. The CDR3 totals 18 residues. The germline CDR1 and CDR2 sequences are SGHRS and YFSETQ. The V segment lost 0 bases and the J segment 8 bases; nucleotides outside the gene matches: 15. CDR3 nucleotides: TGCGCCAGCAGCTTGGTTGGCGGGGGGGCGGGACGACGCGATGAGCAGTTCTTC. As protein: CASSLVGGGAGRRDEQFF.